The clone carrying this TCR beta chain was counted a few times. Its antigen is not identified. The CDR3 consists of 11 residues. Trimming left V 4 bases short and J 6 bases short, with 10 bases between. In germline, CDR1 is SQVTM, CDR2 ANQGSEA. The sample is drawn from a study of CD8+ T cells in alopecia areata. Turning to the study itself: Treated individuals took tofacitinib by mouth, 5 to 10 mg twice daily. Points from the study as a whole: Sequencing of scalp samples also includes resident alphabeta T cells from normal skin. Among patients, TCR sharing was less clear than in mice, a difference possibly due in part to HLA diversity in the patient population. For lesional scalp, especially alopecia totalis/universalis, clonality was higher than in normal scalp.

RNA, once extracted, was reverse transcribed into cDNA for use as the sequencing template. TCRdb keeps only in-frame clones here, not all; method: immunoSEQ multiplex PCR. The repertoire has 150,000 or so clones, approximately 49% of them found once; the top ten carry around 19%. The input for sequencing was CD8+ T cells sorted from blood, taken at week 0. The V gene is TRBV29-1, the J gene TRBJ2-7, with D unresolved. This TCR came from a human donor with alopecia areata. The CDR3 protein is CSVGVAGEQYF. The CDR3 region has the DNA TGCAGCGTTGGGGTGGCAGGCGAGCAGTACTTC.